These T cell receptor beta chains were read from a single sample in a study of blood T cell repertoires in COVID-19. TCRdb's copy holds only in-frame clones and misses some; the assay was immunoSEQ multiplex PCR. This repertoire shows more than 300,000 clones, about four fifths found once; its top ten account for roughly 5.1%. The sequencing sample was made of PBMCs or T cells enriched from blood (not recorded which). These receptors all come from a woman between 45 and 65 years old who had recovered from COVID-19. The CDR3 runs from the conserved cysteine through the conserved F or W.

J gene: TRBJ2-7
V gene: TRBV29-1
CDR3 protein: CSVETLGLAGGKGYEQYF

J gene: TRBJ1-1
V gene: TRBV6-5
CDR3 protein: CASRKTGRYTEAFF

J gene: TRBJ2-3
V gene: TRBV6-5
CDR3 protein: CASSDSTGNRDTQYF

J gene: TRBJ1-5
V gene: TRBV9
CDR3 protein: CASSVAGQEGQPQHF

J gene: TRBJ1-6
V gene: TRBV2
CDR3 protein: CASRTESPLHF

J gene: TRBJ1-6
V gene: TRBV6-5
CDR3 protein: CASKGVTLRNSPLHF

J gene: TRBJ1-5
V gene: TRBV19
CDR3 protein: CASSIGTQGAPGNQPQHF

J gene: TRBJ1-4
V gene: TRBV3-1/TRBV3-2
CDR3 protein: CASSPTTSEKLFF

J gene: TRBJ1-6
V gene: TRBV4-2
CDR3 protein: CASTPGQDSPLHF

J gene: TRBJ2-4
V gene: TRBV7-9
CDR3 protein: CASSLQGNIQYF

J gene: TRBJ1-1
V gene: TRBV30
CDR3 protein: CAWSGRQATLEAFF

J gene: TRBJ2-3
V gene: TRBV7-8
CDR3 protein: CASRGLPPSTDTQYF

J gene: TRBJ2-7
V gene: TRBV19
CDR3 protein: CAGWLAAFEQYF

J gene: TRBJ1-5
V gene: TRBV20-1
CDR3 protein: CSASEGQHQPQHF

J gene: TRBJ1-2
V gene: TRBV7-2
CDR3 protein: CASKLTRTLMGQGDGYTF

J gene: TRBJ1-6
V gene: TRBV7-2
CDR3 protein: CASSFYGRSPLHF

J gene: TRBJ1-2
V gene: TRBV11-3
CDR3 protein: CASSSDRFSNYGYTF

J gene: TRBJ1-3
V gene: TRBV3-1/TRBV3-2
CDR3 protein: CASSPYPGQSLYRGNTIYF

J gene: TRBJ1-1
V gene: TRBV27
CDR3 protein: CASSLSRIAEAFF

J gene: TRBJ2-7
V gene: TRBV15
CDR3 protein: CATSTQAAGTYEQYF

J gene: TRBJ2-2
V gene: TRBV7-2
CDR3 protein: CASSLQGGRNTGELFF

J gene: TRBJ2-1
V gene: TRBV5-6
CDR3 protein: CASSYLTLGFGEQFF

J gene: TRBJ1-5
V gene: TRBV6-1
CDR3 protein: CASSEHQDQPQHF

J gene: TRBJ2-7
V gene: TRBV11-3
CDR3 protein: CASSLTGSGGEQYF

J gene: TRBJ1-2
V gene: TRBV5-1
CDR3 protein: CASSLVAGDGYTF

J gene: TRBJ2-7
V gene: TRBV7-3
CDR3 protein: CASSLGAPYEQYF

J gene: TRBJ1-5
V gene: TRBV6-2/TRBV6-3
CDR3 protein: CASSVIVGNQPQHF

J gene: TRBJ2-7
V gene: TRBV19
CDR3 protein: CASSMDFQGGGRREQYF

J gene: TRBJ1-2
V gene: TRBV4-1
CDR3 protein: CASSQGTQGNYGYTF

J gene: TRBJ2-1
V gene: TRBV9
CDR3 protein: CASAPRGPLQGNEQFF

J gene: TRBJ2-5
V gene: TRBV21-1
CDR3 protein: CASSKGLSSGYQETQYF

J gene: TRBJ1-1
V gene: TRBV6-6
CDR3 protein: CASSPGTGWGMNTEAFF

J gene: TRBJ1-6
V gene: TRBV10-3
CDR3 protein: CAISPGGSSYNSPLHF

J gene: TRBJ1-1
V gene: TRBV30
CDR3 protein: CAGDRGQSTEAFF

J gene: TRBJ1-1
V gene: TRBV9
CDR3 protein: CASSVGVTGVYSEAFF

J gene: TRBJ1-4
V gene: TRBV4-1
CDR3 protein: CASSQDSATNEKLFF

J gene: TRBJ2-7
V gene: TRBV14
CDR3 protein: CASSQGQGYEQYF

J gene: TRBJ1-1
V gene: TRBV30
CDR3 protein: CAWFDRNTEAFF

J gene: TRBJ2-3
V gene: TRBV11-2
CDR3 protein: CASRRAGISTDTQYF

J gene: TRBJ2-2
V gene: TRBV5-4
CDR3 protein: CASSLLARTGGASTGELFF

J gene: TRBJ1-1
V gene: TRBV5-1
CDR3 protein: CASSLRSGSTEAFF

J gene: TRBJ1-6
V gene: TRBV2
CDR3 protein: CASSDRSTGSPLHF

J gene: TRBJ2-3
V gene: TRBV5-1
CDR3 protein: CASSLGSAVSTPDTQYF

J gene: TRBJ1-2
V gene: TRBV7-9
CDR3 protein: CASAPLNRGHYGYTF

J gene: TRBJ2-2
V gene: TRBV9
CDR3 protein: CASSPRRQGNTGELFF

J gene: TRBJ1-2
V gene: TRBV28
CDR3 protein: CASSPGQQVYGYTF

J gene: TRBJ2-2
V gene: TRBV29-1
CDR3 protein: CSVDKGRGTGELFF

J gene: TRBJ1-2
V gene: TRBV7-3
CDR3 protein: CASSLGSGGYGYTF